This T cell receptor beta chain was sequenced in a study of neoadjuvant anti-PD-1 for oral cavity cancer (dated by TCRdb to the early 2020s). With respect to the entire study: Before undergoing curative-intent surgical resection, most patients got three to four biweekly nivolumab doses at 3 mg/kg. Patients without progression received a fourth nivolumab dose around day 43 and underwent definitive surgical resection on days 50-56. Patients with complete response, partial response or stable disease by RECIST 1.1 were defined as responders, whereas patients with progression were defined as non-responders. The parent correlative cohort included roughly 13 patients, with a roughly 34% response rate.

For deep sequencing, each PBMC sample was run in six replicates, with libraries mostly built from roughly 460 ng of input genomic DNA. The immunoSEQ hsTCRbeta kit was used to prepare TCRbeta libraries according to the manufacturer's instructions. An Illumina NovaSeq 6000 S4 flow cell was used to sequence the final libraries, which had first been combined to 3 nM. The authors' pipeline ran thus. Raw data preprocessing and quality control were performed with the immunoSEQ Analyzer. The analysis was limited to productive rearrangements, and each clonotype was defined by a unique CDR3 amino acid sequence. Repertoire clonality was estimated as the Gini-Simpson index, which was computed with the R package tcR. Student's t test was used to compare Gini indices, and Pearson correlation was used to assess associations with tumor size change. TCRdb limited this immuneACCESS table to in-frame rearrangements with V and J called. A share of clones is missing; checked studies link under half to unresolved V genes, and the rest is unexplained. V and J calls and clone size come straight from that table; D and trimming were deduced from the DNA. The sample table records fewer than 90,000 clones; under 85% of these occur just once. The top ten hold around 3.1% of the sample.

Of note for this clone: Its antigen remains undetermined. The sample holds no much larger clone one base away, and base qualities are not on file.

The time point label for this specimen denotes: before neoadjuvant nivolumab. Patients had been newly diagnosed with stage II-IVA oral cavity squamous cell carcinoma, and no prior systemic or radiation treatment had been given to the patients. The cohort was made up of patients with locally advanced, HPV-negative oral cavity squamous cell carcinoma. Peripheral blood mononuclear cells were analyzed directly, without maintenance or expansion in culture. Samples came from a longitudinal correlative study of a single-arm phase II trial of neoadjuvant nivolumab in oral cavity squamous cell carcinoma. Subject-matched pre- and post-treatment PBMCs and tumors from three responders and three non-responders underwent genomic DNA-based TCRbeta sequencing. Peripheral blood mononuclear cells were collected once before nivolumab treatment and again after treatment, at the time of surgery. Genomic DNA was isolated from PBMCs using the Maxwell RSC DNA from Cells kit.

Paper-wide results and their limitations: Within PBMCs, T cell clonality (Gini index) was significantly higher in non-responders than responders after neoadjuvant nivolumab. Higher pretreatment blood TCRbeta clonality and lower post-treatment tumor TCRbeta clonality were correlated with higher pretreatment blood Treg/Th17 ratios. TCR analyses included only three patients per response group, and the authors called for larger cohorts for validation.

The germline V gene specifies MGHDK as CDR1 and SYGVNS as CDR2. V and J lose 6 bases and 7 bases, and a span of 15 bases separates them. The CDR3 goes from the cysteine to the phenylalanine over 13 residues. The kept DNA is CDR3 alone, 39 bases in frame from the first base. The sequence came from a person between 40 and 85 years old with oral cavity squamous cell carcinoma. The material was PBMCs, obtained before nivolumab (anti-PD-1) treatment. The chain employs TRBV25-1 and TRBJ1-1; TRBD1 is possibly the D segment (5 matching bases). For the CDR3, the sequence is CASRLGLGGEAFF. The sequenced DNA: TGTGCCAGCAGATTGGGGCTCGGGGGTGAAGCTTTCTTT.